This TCR beta chain was obtained from a study of patients and donors after allogeneic stem cell transplantation. V lost 0 bases, J lost 5 bases, and 7 bases lay in between. Germline V gene data show CDR1 as SGHTA and CDR2 as FQGNSA. CDR3 length: 13 residues. MiXCR, run by TCRdb on the RT-PCR reads, gives a single entry per CDR3 protein. The profile covers some 960,000 distinct CDR3 sequences, with more than 15% appearing a single time and around 6% taken by the ten largest. The chain joins TRBV7-2 to TRBJ2-5, with D hard to call. Sequencing input: blood, either unsorted or a sorted T cell fraction (not recorded which). The TCR sequence derives from a human donor who was either an allogeneic HSCT recipient or a stem cell or donor lymphocyte infusion donor (not recorded which). It is not recorded whose cells these are; they may come from a transplant donor. CDR3 loop: CASSLAQVETQYF. CDR3 sequence (DNA): TGTGCCAGCAGCTTAGCCCAAGTGGAGACCCAGTACTTC.